A selection of T cell receptor beta chains follows, all from one sample in a study of post-analysis software for immune sequencing data. TCRdb analysed the PCR reads with MiXCR anew, one entry per CDR3 protein. Here the sample spans fewer than 900,000 distinct CDR3 sequences, roughly 46% being singletons. The sample consisted of blood. The receptors stem from a girl aged 5-17 years with multiple sclerosis. CDR3s include the opening cysteine and the closing phenylalanine or tryptophan. D genes are given only for firm matches. Clone size is shown for a subset of rows, as once, few, many or a class of expanded clone.

abundance,len,v_gene,d_gene,j_gene,CDR3aa,CDR3nt
many,13,TRBV7-2,TRBD2,TRBJ2-1,CASSLGLDNEQFF,TGTGCCAGCAGCTTGGGACTAGACAATGAGCAGTTCTTC
few,11,TRBV29-1,NA,TRBJ1-2,CSAMGTYGYTF,TGCAGCGCTATGGGGACCTATGGCTACACCTTC
NA,15,TRBV5-5,NA,TRBJ2-7,CASSFSHTFRYEQYF,TGTGCCAGCAGCTTCTCGCATACCTTCCGGTACGAGCAGTACTTC
few,15,TRBV20-1,TRBD1,TRBJ2-5,CSAPRPTGVGETQYF,TGCAGTGCTCCACGACCTACAGGGGTGGGCGAGACCCAGTACTTC
NA,16,TRBV4-1,NA,TRBJ2-7,CASSQEPSAFSYEQYF,TGCGCCAGCAGCCAAGAGCCTAGCGCCTTCTCCTACGAGCAGTACTTC
NA,17,TRBV4-3,NA,TRBJ2-7,CASSQDVEGDYHYEQYF,TGCGCCAGCAGCCAAGACGTCGAGGGGGACTATCACTACGAGCAGTACTTC
NA,17,TRBV2,TRBD2,TRBJ2-7,CASQERVPGTSVYEQYF,TGTGCCAGCCAAGAGCGGGTTCCCGGGACTAGCGTCTACGAGCAGTACTTC
NA,16,TRBV6-6,TRBD2,TRBJ2-2,CASISGLAENTGELFF,TGTGCCAGCATCTCCGGGCTAGCGGAAAACACCGGGGAGCTGTTTTTT
few,13,TRBV24-1,NA,TRBJ2-5,CATSAPGMETQYF,TGTGCCACCAGTGCCCCCGGGATGGAGACCCAGTACTTC
NA,14,TRBV29-1,NA,TRBJ2-7,CSVEMVFSYNEQYF,TGCAGCGTTGAAATGGTTTTCTCCTACAATGAGCAGTACTTC
NA,11,TRBV14,NA,TRBJ2-5,CASSQGEIQYF,TGTGCCAGCAGCCAAGGAGAGATCCAGTACTTC
NA,12,TRBV29-1,NA,TRBJ2-7,CSVPGPYYEQYF,TGCAGCGTCCCGGGTCCTTACTACGAGCAGTACTTC
NA,14,TRBV2,NA,TRBJ1-2,CASTRAGRDYGYTF,TGTGCCAGCACTCGCGCGGGCAGGGACTATGGCTACACCTTC
NA,14,TRBV9,NA,TRBJ1-6,CASSGQGGNSPLHF,TGTGCCAGCTCGGGGCAGGGTGGTAATTCACCCCTCCACTTT
few,12,TRBV6-5,NA,TRBJ2-7,CASSKNSYEQYF,TGTGCCAGCTCCAAGAACTCCTACGAGCAGTACTTC
NA,18,TRBV29-1,NA,TRBJ2-5,CSVGQGTSTRANRKTQYF,TGCAGCGTGGGCCAAGGGACTTCGACCCGTGCAAACCGGAAGACCCAGTACTTC
few,13,TRBV27,TRBD1,TRBJ2-7,CASSPRTGYEQYF,TGTGCCAGCAGTCCACGGACAGGGTACGAGCAGTACTTC
NA,14,TRBV5-6,NA,TRBJ1-1,CASSLANRAGEAFF,TGTGCCAGCAGCTTGGCCAACAGGGCGGGAGAAGCTTTCTTT
NA,12,TRBV29-1,TRBD1,TRBJ1-2,CSVEKGARGYTF,TGCAGCGTTGAGAAGGGGGCGAGGGGCTACACCTTC
few,19,TRBV12-3/TRBV12-4,TRBD2,TRBJ2-6,CASTLRLAGGVSGANVLTF,TGTGCCAGCACCCTAAGACTAGCGGGAGGGGTCTCTGGGGCCAACGTCCTGACTTTC
NA,15,TRBV5-1,NA,TRBJ2-7,CAGSYGDRSSYEQYF,TGCGCCGGCAGCTACGGCGATAGGAGCTCCTACGAGCAGTACTTC
NA,17,TRBV9,TRBD2,TRBJ2-1,CASSVAWGAGGNNEQFF,TGTGCCAGCAGCGTAGCATGGGGAGCGGGAGGAAACAATGAGCAGTTCTTC
few,15,TRBV28,TRBD1,TRBJ2-7,CASSLSGGGTYEQYF,TGTGCCAGCAGTCTTTCAGGGGGTGGCACCTACGAGCAGTACTTC
NA,16,TRBV3-1,NA,TRBJ2-5,CASSQGPGRGQETQYF,TGTGCCAGCAGCCAAGGCCCCGGACGTGGCCAAGAGACCCAGTACTTC
few,12,TRBV12-3/TRBV12-4,NA,TRBJ2-7,CASSPPENEQYF,TGTGCCAGCAGCCCTCCGGAGAACGAGCAGTACTTC
NA,14,TRBV7-9,NA,TRBJ1-1,CASSQRDKNTEAFF,TGTGCCAGCAGCCAACGCGACAAGAACACTGAAGCTTTCTTT
NA,13,TRBV29-1,NA,TRBJ2-2,CSVGNANTGELFF,TGCAGCGTTGGGAACGCAAACACCGGGGAGCTGTTTTTT
NA,11,TRBV19,NA,TRBJ2-7,CASSIRNEQYF,TGTGCCAGTAGTATACGCAACGAGCAGTACTTC
few,13,TRBV29-1,NA,TRBJ2-1,CSVEGQYTNEQFF,TGCAGCGTTGAGGGACAATACACGAATGAGCAGTTCTTC
once,16,TRBV3-1,NA,TRBJ1-5,CASSPAAGRSNQPQHF,TGTGCCAGCAGCCCGGCGGCGGGGCGTAGCAATCAGCCCCAGCATTTT
few,14,TRBV6-5,NA,TRBJ1-1,CASSYAGRATEAFF,TGTGCCAGCAGTTACGCGGGGAGGGCCACTGAAGCTTTCTTT
few,13,TRBV7-9,NA,TRBJ2-3,CASSSGLVDTQYF,TGTGCCAGCAGCTCCGGATTGGTCGATACGCAGTATTTT
NA,17,TRBV7-2,NA,TRBJ2-4,CASSRGPRFEAKNIQYF,TGTGCCAGCAGCAGGGGCCCTCGTTTTGAAGCCAAAAACATTCAGTACTTC
few,16,TRBV27,TRBD2,TRBJ2-7,CASSSNGLAVSYEQYF,TGTGCCAGCAGTTCAAATGGACTAGCTGTCTCCTACGAGCAGTACTTC
few,13,TRBV29-1,TRBD1,TRBJ2-1,CSVEVKTGGRQFF,TGCAGCGTTGAGGTCAAAACAGGGGGAAGGCAGTTCTTC